These 20 T cell receptor beta chains share one sample of origin, sequenced in a study of shared clonotypes between healthy human individuals. Method: immunoSEQ multiplex PCR; TCRdb's copy keeps in-frame clones and lacks some. The table records some 1 million clones, around 74% of them present only once. Material for sequencing was memory CD4+ T cells sorted from blood. Subset defined: CD45RA-negative fraction. The receptors come from a man aged 18-30 years in good health.

This clone was observed a single time. The V gene is TRBV7-9, the J gene TRBJ1-5; D is possibly TRBD1 (5 bases). The CDR3 consists of 15 residues. The germline CDR1 and CDR2 sequences are SEHNR and FQNEAQ (reference sequence). With 1 base removed from V and 0 bases from J, the gap between germline ends came to 7 bases. The CDR3, as DNA: TGTGCCAGCAGCTTAGGGGGGAGTAGCAATCAGCCCCAGCATTTT. It translates to CASSLGGSSNQPQHF.

The chain uses TRBV7-9 and TRBJ2-5; the match to TRBD1 covers 7 bases. J gave up 1 base and V 5 bases, and 4 bases lay outside the gene matches. The CDR3 has 14 amino acids. CDR1 is SEHNR, CDR2 FQNEAQ, per germline (reference sequence). CDR3 DNA: TGTGCCAGCAGCCCGGACAGGACCCAAGAGACCCAGTACTTC. It specifies CASSPDRTQETQYF.

The V and J genes are TRBV29-1 and TRBJ2-5, with D unresolved. V was trimmed by 7 bases and J by 2 bases, leaving 5 bases between them. CDR3 size: 10 residues. Germline V CDR1 and CDR2: SQVTM, ANQGSEA. The CDR3 bases are TGCAGCGCCTCACAAGAGACCCAGTACTTC. It is translated as CSASQETQYF.

This chain connects TRBV5-1 to TRBJ2-5, with D unresolved. Germline values: CDR1 SGHRS, CDR2 YFSETQ. There are 15 residues in the CDR3. V lost 0 bases and J lost 1, with 10 bases in between. The CDR3 is CASSLEAPGQETQYF. DNA for the CDR3: TGCGCCAGCAGCTTGGAAGCCCCGGGCCAAGAGACCCAGTACTTC. Looking up the rest from reference TRBV5-1 and TRBJ2-5 gives the full variable domain: KAGVTQTPRYLIKTRGQQVTLSCSPISGHRSVSWYQQTPGQGLQFLFEYFSETQRNKGNFPGRFSGRQFSNSRSEMNVSTLELGDSALYLCASSLEAPGQETQYFGPGTRLLVL.

V usage is TRBV7-9 and J usage is TRBJ2-3, with D maybe TRBD2 (6 bases). The germline gives CDR1 SEHNR, CDR2 FQNEAQ (reference sequence). CDR3 length: 13 amino acids. V was cut by 4 bases and J by 9 bases, with 14 bases left in between. In DNA form, the CDR3 reads TGTGCCAGCAGCTCGACGGGACTTCCCACGCAGTATTTT. Translation: CASSSTGLPTQYF.

As regards this clone: It is likely a read error, because the conserved phenylalanine at the end of the CDR3 is missing. The chain carries TRBV10-3 and TRBJ1-2, with TRBD1 identical over 11 bases. The CDR3 spans 14 residues. Looked up from germline, CDR1 is ENHRY and CDR2 is SYGVKD. J gave up 8 bases and V 6 bases, and 8 bases lay outside the gene matches. The CDR3 here is CAISLSDRGQGYTL. The DNA for the CDR3 is TGTGCCATCAGCCTCTCGGACAGGGGGCAGGGCTACACCCTC.

The gene calls are TRBV5-1 and TRBJ2-1, with a weak D call TRBD1 (5 bases). This CDR3 contains 14 residues. The germline gives CDR1 SGHRS, CDR2 YFSETQ. V dropped 0 bases and J dropped 9 bases, with 13 bases sitting between them. The CDR3 here is CASSLEVRAIEQFF. In nucleotides, the CDR3 is TGCGCCAGCAGCTTGGAAGTCAGGGCTATTGAGCAGTTCTTC. The complete variable domain, with remaining parts taken from reference TRBV5-1 and TRBJ2-1, reads KAGVTQTPRYLIKTRGQQVTLSCSPISGHRSVSWYQQTPGQGLQFLFEYFSETQRNKGNFPGRFSGRQFSNSRSEMNVSTLELGDSALYLCASSLEVRAIEQFFGPGTRLTVL.

In its sample, this clone was seen a few times. The genes are TRBV6-1 and TRBJ2-7; possibly TRBD2 for D (5 bases). CDR1 MNHNS and CDR2 SASEGT come from the germline V gene. Trimming pared 2 bases from V and 2 bases from J, leaving 22 bases between. CDR3 length equals 18 residues. CDR3 sequence (DNA): TGTGCCAGCAGTGAACGAGCTGGTCTCACGGAGGATCCCTACGAGCAGTACTTC. Amino acid sequence: CASSERAGLTEDPYEQYF.

The chain couples TRBV10-3 to TRBJ1-4; D is undetermined. The germline V gene encodes CDR1 ENHRY and CDR2 SYGVKD. V lost 1 base and J 4 bases, leaving 13 bases between the germline ends. The CDR3 extends over 16 amino acids. CDR3: CAISEYLAESNEKLFF. DNA of the CDR3: TGTGCCATCAGTGAGTATCTGGCGGAGAGTAATGAAAAACTGTTTTTT.

Regarding this clone: Other DNA sequences within the sample encode an identical CDR3. V is TRBV7-9 and J is TRBJ2-7, with unresolved D. CDR3 length equals 12 residues. V was trimmed by 2 bases and J by 2 bases, leaving 4 bases between them. Per the germline V gene, CDR1 is SEHNR and CDR2 is FQNEAQ (reference sequence). The chain's CDR3 is CASSLLAYEQYF. The DNA for the CDR3 is TGTGCCAGCAGCTTATTGGCCTACGAGCAGTACTTC.

The chain uses TRBV11-2 and TRBJ2-3, with TRBD2 matching 12 bases. This CDR3 contains 15 residues. J lost 6 bases, V lost 5 bases, and 6 bases had no gene match. Per germline, CDR1 SGHAT and CDR2 FQNNGV. CDR3 nucleotides: TGTGCCAGCAGCCCGACTAGCGGGAGTGGGGATACGCAGTATTTT. The encoded protein is CASSPTSGSGDTQYF. The complete variable domain, with remaining parts taken from reference TRBV11-2 and TRBJ2-3, reads EAGVAQSPRYKIIEKRQSVAFWCNPISGHATLYWYQQILGQGPKLLIQFQNNGVVDDSQLPKDRFSAERLKGVDSTLKIQPAKLEDSAVYLCASSPTSGSGDTQYFGPGTRLTVL.

This clone has a handful of counts. The chain carries TRBV6-1 and TRBJ2-7; possible D gene TRBD2, 6 bases. Germline lookup yields CDR1 MNHNS and CDR2 SASEGT. Trimming took 3 bases from V and 3 from J, leaving 15 bases between them. The CDR3 has 15 residues. The CDR3 loop reads CASSEGGVLYYEQYF. CDR3 nucleotides: TGTGCCAGCAGTGAGGGCGGGGTCCTATACTACGAGCAGTACTTC.

The chain carries TRBV4-3 and TRBJ2-1; 10 bases agree with TRBD2. Germline-derived CDR1 and CDR2 are LGHNA and YSLEER. With V trimmed by 5 bases and J by 3 bases, 7 bases remained unmatched. The CDR3 is made up of 16 amino acids. The chain's CDR3 is CASSSGLADNYNEQFF. In nucleotides, the CDR3 is TGCGCCAGCAGCTCTGGACTAGCGGATAACTACAATGAGCAGTTCTTC.

With respect to this clone: The same CDR3 also results from other DNA sequences found in this sample. The genes are TRBV11-2 and TRBJ2-7, with TRBD2 as a possible D gene (5 bases). V gave up 0 bases and J gave up 3 bases, with 9 bases separating them. This CDR3 is 14 amino acids long. Germline V gives CDR1 SGHAT, CDR2 FQNNGV. CDR3 loop: CASSLDRAGYEQYF. The CDR3 DNA reads as TGTGCCAGCAGCTTAGATCGGGCGGGCTACGAGCAGTACTTC.

Of note for this clone: Other DNA sequences of this sample code for an identical CDR3. The chain joins TRBV6-1 to TRBJ1-5; 11 bases fit TRBD1. CDR1 MNHNS and CDR2 SASEGT come from the germline V gene. After removal of 8 bases from V and 3 bases from J, the junction contained 3 bases not matched to a gene. This CDR3 has 14 amino acids. CDR3: CASGDRGINQPQHF. For the CDR3, the DNA is TGTGCCAGCGGGGACAGGGGGATCAATCAGCCCCAGCATTTT.

This chain connects TRBV29-1 to TRBJ1-3; 7 bases line up with TRBD1. From germline, CDR1 is SQVTM and CDR2 ANQGSEA. Losses at the gene ends were 7 bases for V and 4 bases for J; bases not matched to a gene: 4. This CDR3 comprises 12 residues. CDR3 in amino acids: CSANRGGNTIYF. The DNA for the CDR3 is TGCAGCGCGAACAGGGGAGGAAACACCATATATTTT.

The V gene is TRBV5-1, the J gene TRBJ2-7; tentative D call: TRBD2 (6 bases). V was pared by 0 bases and J by 3 bases, with 13 bases between. The CDR3 runs 15 residues. CDR1 is SGHRS and CDR2 is YFSETQ in the germline V gene. The CDR3 sequence is CASSLAGTLSYEQYF. CDR3 DNA: TGCGCCAGCAGCTTGGCCGGGACTTTGAGCTACGAGCAGTACTTC.

The V call is TRBV4-2, the J call TRBJ1-6; D not certain. The CDR3 consists of 17 residues. The V gene lost 0 bases and the J gene lost 0 bases, with 9 bases spanning the gap. Germline V gene data show CDR1 as LGHNA and CDR2 as YNFKEQ. In nucleotides, the CDR3 is TGTGCCAGCAGCCAAGAAGCGGGGAGCTCCTATAATTCACCCCTCCACTTT. Protein: CASSQEAGSSYNSPLHF.

This clone was counted only a few times. The genes are TRBV28 and TRBJ2-1; D is possibly TRBD2 (7 bases). The CDR3 is made up of 14 amino acids. V lost 6 bases and J lost 5, with 14 bases in between. Germline assignment: CDR1 MDHEN and CDR2 SYDVKM. For the CDR3, the DNA is TGTGCCAGCAGGCCGGGGGGCGCCAACAATGAGCAGTTCTTC. Amino acid sequence: CASRPGGANNEQFF.

V gene TRBV5-1 combines with J gene TRBJ1-1; D unclear. The CDR3 length is 16 residues. V was shortened by 0 bases and J by 0 bases, with 12 bases between the two germline ends. Germline V lookup: CDR1 SGHRS, CDR2 YFSETQ. The CDR3 spells CASSLGLGAMNTEAFF. The CDR3 DNA is TGCGCCAGCAGCTTGGGTCTGGGAGCGATGAACACTGAAGCTTTCTTT.